The sequence of this T cell receptor (beta chain) was determined in a study of tumor-infiltrating lymphocytes in localized non-small cell lung cancer. Whole-study findings and limits: T-cell fraction did not differ between immunotypes IM1 and IM2.

This clone was detected a few times. Its antigen is as yet unknown. Clones were sequenced by immunoSEQ multiplex PCR, and TCRdb holds only the in-frame ones, with some missing. The sample records around 8,900 clones, about 78% being singletons. Trimming stripped 3 bases from V and 0 bases from J, with 6 bases between. The CDR3 contains 13 residues. In germline, CDR1 is SGHKS, CDR2 YYEKEE (reference sequence). The TCR comes from a human donor with non-small cell lung cancer. Sequences were obtained from lung tumor tissue. The chain has TRBV5-5 and TRBJ1-1; D remains unclear. DNA of the CDR3: TGTGCCAGCAGCTATGACCTGAACACTGAAGCTTTCTTT. Its protein is CASSYDLNTEAFF.